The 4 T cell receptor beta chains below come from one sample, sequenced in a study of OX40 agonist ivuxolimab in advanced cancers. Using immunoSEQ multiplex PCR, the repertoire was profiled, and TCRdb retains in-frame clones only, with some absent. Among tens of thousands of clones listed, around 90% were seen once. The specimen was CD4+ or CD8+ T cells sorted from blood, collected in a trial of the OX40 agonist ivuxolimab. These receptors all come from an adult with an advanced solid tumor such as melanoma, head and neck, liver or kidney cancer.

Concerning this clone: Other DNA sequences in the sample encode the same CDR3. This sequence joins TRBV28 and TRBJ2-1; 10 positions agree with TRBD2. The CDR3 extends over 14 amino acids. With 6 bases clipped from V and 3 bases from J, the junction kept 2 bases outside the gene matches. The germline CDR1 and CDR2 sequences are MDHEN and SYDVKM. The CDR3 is CASSLAGDYNEQFF. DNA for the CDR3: TGTGCCAGCAGCCTAGCGGGAGACTACAATGAGCAGTTCTTC.

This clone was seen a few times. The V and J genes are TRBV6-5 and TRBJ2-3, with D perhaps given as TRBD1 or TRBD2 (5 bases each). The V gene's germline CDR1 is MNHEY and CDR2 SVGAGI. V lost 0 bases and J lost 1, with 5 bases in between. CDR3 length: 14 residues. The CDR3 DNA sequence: TGTGCCAGCAGTTACTCGGGGGGCACAGATACGCAGTATTTT. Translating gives CASSYSGGTDTQYF.

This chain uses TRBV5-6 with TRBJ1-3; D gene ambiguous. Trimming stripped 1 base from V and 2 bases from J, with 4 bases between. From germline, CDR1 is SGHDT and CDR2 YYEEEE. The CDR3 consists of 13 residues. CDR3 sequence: CASSLQAGNTIYF. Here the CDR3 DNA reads TGTGCCAGCAGCTTGCAAGCTGGAAACACCATATATTTT. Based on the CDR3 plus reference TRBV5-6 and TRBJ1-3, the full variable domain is DAGVTQSPTHLIKTRGQQVTLRCSPKSGHDTVSWYQQALGQGPQFIFQYYEEEERQRGNFPDRFSGHQFPNYSSELNVNALLLGDSALYLCASSLQAGNTIYFGEGSWLTVV.

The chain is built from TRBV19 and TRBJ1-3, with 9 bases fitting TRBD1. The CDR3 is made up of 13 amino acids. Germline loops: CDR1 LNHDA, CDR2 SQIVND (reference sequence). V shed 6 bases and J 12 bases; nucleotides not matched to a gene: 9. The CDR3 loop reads CASRKTGGSSIYF. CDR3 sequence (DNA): TGTGCCAGTAGGAAAACAGGGGGCAGCAGCATATATTTT.